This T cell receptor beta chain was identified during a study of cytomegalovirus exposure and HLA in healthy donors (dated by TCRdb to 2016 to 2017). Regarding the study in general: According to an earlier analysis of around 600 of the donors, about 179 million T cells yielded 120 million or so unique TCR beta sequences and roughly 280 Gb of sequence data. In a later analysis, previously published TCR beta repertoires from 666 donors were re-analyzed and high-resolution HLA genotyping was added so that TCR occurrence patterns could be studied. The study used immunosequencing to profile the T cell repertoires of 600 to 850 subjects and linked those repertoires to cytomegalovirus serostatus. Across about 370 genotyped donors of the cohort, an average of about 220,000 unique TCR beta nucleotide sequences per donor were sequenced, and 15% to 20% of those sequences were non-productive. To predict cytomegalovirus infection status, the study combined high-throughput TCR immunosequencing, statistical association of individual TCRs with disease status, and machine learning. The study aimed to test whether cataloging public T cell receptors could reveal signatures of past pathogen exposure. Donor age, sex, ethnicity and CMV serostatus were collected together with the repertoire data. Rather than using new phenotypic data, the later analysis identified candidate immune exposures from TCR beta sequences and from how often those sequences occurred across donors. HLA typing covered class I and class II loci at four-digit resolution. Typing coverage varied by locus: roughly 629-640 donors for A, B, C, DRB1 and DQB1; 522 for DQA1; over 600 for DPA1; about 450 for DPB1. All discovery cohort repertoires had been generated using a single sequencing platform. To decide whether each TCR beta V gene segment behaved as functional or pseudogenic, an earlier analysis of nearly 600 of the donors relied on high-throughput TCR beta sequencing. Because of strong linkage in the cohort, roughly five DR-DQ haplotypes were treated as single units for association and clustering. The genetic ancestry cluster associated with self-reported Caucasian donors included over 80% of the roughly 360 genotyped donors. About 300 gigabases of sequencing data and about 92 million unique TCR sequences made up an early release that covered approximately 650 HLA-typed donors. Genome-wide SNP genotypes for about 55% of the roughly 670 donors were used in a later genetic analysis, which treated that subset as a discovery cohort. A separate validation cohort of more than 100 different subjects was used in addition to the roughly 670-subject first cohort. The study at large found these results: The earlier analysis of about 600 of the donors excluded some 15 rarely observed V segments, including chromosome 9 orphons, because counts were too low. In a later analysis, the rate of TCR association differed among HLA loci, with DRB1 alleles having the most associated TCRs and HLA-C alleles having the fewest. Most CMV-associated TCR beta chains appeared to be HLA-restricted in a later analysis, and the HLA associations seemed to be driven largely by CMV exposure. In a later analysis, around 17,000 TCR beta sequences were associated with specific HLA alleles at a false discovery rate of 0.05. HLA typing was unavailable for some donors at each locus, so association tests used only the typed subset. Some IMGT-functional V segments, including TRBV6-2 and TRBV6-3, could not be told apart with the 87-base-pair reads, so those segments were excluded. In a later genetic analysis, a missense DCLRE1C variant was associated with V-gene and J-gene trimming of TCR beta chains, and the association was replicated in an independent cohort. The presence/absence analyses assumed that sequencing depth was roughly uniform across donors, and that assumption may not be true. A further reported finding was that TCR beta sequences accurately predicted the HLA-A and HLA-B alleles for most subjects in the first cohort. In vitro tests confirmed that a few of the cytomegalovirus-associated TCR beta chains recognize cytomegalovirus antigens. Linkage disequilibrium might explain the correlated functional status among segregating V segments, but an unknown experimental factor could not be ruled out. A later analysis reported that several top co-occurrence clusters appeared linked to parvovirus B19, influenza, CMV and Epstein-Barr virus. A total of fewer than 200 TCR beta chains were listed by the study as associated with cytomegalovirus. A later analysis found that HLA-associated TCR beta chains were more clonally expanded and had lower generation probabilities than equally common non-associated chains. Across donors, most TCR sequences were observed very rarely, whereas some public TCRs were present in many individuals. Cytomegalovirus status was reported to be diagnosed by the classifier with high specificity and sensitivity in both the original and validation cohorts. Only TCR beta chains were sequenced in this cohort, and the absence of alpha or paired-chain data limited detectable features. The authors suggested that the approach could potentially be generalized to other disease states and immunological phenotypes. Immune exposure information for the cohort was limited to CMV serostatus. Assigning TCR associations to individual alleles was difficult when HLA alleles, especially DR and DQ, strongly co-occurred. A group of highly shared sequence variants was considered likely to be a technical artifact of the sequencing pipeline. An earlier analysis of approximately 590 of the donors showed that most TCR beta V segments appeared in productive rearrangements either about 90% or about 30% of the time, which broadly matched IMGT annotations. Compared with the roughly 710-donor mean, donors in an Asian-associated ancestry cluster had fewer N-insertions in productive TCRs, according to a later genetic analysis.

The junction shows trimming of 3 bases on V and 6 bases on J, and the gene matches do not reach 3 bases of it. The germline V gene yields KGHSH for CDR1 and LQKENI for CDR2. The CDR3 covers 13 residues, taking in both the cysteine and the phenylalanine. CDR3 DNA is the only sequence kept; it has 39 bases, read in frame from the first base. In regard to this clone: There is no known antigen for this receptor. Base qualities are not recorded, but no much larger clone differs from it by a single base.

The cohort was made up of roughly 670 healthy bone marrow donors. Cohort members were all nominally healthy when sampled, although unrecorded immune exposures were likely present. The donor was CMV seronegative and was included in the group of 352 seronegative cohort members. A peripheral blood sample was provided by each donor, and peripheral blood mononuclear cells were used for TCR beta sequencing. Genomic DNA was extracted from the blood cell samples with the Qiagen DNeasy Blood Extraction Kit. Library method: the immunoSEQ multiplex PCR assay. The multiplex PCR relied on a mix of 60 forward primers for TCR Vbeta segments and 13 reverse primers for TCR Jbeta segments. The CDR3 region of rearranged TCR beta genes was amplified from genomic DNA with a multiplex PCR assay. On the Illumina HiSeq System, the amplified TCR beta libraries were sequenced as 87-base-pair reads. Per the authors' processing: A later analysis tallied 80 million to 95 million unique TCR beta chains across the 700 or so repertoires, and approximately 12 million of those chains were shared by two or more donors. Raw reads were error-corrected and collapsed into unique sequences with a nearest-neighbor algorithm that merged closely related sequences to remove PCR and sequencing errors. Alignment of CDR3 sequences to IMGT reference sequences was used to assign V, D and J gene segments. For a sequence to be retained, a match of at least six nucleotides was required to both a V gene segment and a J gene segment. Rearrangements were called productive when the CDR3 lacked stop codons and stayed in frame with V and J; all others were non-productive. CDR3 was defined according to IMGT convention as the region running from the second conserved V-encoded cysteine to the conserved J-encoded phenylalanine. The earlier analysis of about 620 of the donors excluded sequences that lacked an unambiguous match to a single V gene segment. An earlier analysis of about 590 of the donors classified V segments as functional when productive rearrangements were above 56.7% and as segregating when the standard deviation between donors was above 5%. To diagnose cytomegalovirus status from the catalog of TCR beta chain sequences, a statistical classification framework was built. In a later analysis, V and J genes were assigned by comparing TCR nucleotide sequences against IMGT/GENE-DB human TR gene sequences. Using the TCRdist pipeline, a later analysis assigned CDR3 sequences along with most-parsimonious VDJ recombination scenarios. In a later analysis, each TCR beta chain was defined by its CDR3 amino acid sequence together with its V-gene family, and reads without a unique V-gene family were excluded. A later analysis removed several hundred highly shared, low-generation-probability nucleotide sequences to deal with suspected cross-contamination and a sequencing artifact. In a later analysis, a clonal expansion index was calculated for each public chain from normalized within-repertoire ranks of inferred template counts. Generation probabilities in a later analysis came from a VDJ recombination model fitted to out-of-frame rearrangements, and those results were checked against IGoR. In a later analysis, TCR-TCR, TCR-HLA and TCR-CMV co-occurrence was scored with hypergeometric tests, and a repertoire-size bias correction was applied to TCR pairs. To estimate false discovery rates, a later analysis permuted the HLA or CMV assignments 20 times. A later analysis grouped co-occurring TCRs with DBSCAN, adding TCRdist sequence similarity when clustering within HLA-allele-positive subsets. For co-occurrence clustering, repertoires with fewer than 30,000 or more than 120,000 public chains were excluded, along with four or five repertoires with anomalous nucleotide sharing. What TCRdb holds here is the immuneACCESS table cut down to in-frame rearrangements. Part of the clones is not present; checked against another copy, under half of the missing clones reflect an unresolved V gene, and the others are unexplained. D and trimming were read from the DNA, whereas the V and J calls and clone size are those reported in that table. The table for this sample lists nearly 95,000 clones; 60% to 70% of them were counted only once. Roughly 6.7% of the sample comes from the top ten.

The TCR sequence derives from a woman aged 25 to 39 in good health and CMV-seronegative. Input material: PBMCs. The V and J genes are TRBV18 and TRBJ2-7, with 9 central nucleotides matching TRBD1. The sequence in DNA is TGTGCCAGCTCACCTGGGACAGGGTCCGAGCAGTACTTC. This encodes CASSPGTGSEQYF.